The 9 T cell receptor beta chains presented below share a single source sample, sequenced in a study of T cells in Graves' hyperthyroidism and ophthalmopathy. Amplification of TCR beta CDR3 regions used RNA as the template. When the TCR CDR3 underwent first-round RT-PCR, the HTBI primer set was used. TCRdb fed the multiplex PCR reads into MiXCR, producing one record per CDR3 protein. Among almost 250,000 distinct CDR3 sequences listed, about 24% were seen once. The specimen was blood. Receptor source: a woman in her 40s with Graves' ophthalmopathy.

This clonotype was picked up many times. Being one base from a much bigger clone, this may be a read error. In DNA form, the CDR3 reads TGTGCCAGCAGTGAATTATCAGGGACAGGGGAAGGGACCCAGTACTTC. It translates to CASSELSGTGEGTQYF. The J gene is TRBJ2-5, the V gene TRBV25-1, with TRBD1 matching over 10 bases. V dropped 1 base and J dropped 7; count of bases not matched to a gene: 9. This CDR3 spans 16 amino acids. Looked up from germline, CDR1 is MGHDK and CDR2 is SYGVNS.

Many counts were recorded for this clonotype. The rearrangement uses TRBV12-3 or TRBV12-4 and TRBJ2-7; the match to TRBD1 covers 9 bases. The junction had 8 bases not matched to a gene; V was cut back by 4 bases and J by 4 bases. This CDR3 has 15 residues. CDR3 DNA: TGTGCCAGCAGTTCCGGGTGGGACAGGGCATACGAGCAGTACTTC. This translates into CASSSGWDRAYEQYF.

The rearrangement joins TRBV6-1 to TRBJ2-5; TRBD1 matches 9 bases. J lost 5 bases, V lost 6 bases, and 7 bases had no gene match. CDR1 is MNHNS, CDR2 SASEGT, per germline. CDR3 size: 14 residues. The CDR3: CASRDRGLGETQYF. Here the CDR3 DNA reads TGTGCCAGCAGGGACAGGGGACTGGGGGAGACCCAGTACTTC.

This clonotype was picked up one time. Here the CDR3 DNA reads TGTGCCAGCAGTGAAGGCCAGACAGGGAGTGGAGGCTACACCTTC. Translated: CASSEGQTGSGGYTF. This sequence joins TRBV6-1 and TRBJ1-2; 7 nucleotides agree with TRBD1. Germline lookup yields CDR1 MNHNS and CDR2 SASEGT. V was pared by 1 base and J by 8 bases, with 10 bases of the junction left unmatched. CDR3 length: 15 residues.

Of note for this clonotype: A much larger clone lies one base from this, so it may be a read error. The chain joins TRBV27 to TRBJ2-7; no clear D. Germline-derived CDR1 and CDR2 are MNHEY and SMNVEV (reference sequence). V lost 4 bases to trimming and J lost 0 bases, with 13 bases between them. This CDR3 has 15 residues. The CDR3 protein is CASSSRLEISYEQYF. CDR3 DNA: TGTGCCAGCAGTTCCAGACTGGAGATCTCCTACGAGCAGTACTTC.

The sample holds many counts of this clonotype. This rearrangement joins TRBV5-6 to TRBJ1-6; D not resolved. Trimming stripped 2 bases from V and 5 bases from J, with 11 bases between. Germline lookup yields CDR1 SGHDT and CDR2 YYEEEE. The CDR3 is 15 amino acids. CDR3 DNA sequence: TGTGCCAGCAGCTTAGGAACCAGGAATAATTCACCCCTCCACTTT. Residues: CASSLGTRNNSPLHF.

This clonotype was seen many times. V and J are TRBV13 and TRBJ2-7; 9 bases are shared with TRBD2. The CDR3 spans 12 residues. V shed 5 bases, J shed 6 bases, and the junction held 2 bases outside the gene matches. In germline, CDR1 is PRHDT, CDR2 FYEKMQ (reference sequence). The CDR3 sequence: CASSGTSREQYF. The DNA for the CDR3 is TGTGCCAGCAGCGGGACTAGCCGCGAGCAGTACTTC. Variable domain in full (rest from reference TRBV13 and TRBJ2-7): AAGVIQSPRHLIKEKRETATLKCYPIPRHDTVYWYQQGPGQDPQFLISFYEKMQSDKGSIPDRFSAQQFSDYHSELNMSSLELGDSALYFCASSGTSREQYFGPGTRLTVT.

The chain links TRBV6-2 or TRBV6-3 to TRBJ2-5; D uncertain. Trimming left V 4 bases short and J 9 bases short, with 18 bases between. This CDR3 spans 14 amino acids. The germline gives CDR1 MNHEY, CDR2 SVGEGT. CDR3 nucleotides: TGTGCCAGCAGTTCTTCCCCGGTTCCGGCGGCCCAGTACTTC. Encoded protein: CASSSSPVPAAQYF.

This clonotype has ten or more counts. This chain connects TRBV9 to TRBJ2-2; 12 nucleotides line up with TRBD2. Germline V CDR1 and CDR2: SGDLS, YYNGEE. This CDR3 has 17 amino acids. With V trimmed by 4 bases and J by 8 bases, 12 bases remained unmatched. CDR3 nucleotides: TGTGCCAGCAGCCGCGGACCCGGGACTAGCGGGCCTGGGGAGCTGTTTTTT. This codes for CASSRGPGTSGPGELFF. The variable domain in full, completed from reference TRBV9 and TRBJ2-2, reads DSGVTQTPKHLITATGQRVTLRCSPRSGDLSVYWYQQSLDQGLQFLIQYYNGEERAKGNILERFSAQQFPDLHSELNLSSLELGDSALYFCASSRGPGTSGPGELFFGEGSRLTVL.